The present T cell receptor (beta chain) was sequenced within a study of molecular identifiers for immune sequencing clone quantification. On the study more broadly: Sequencing covered four of five parts into which replicate RNA from roughly 18,000 or 92,000 naive CD8 cells was split. Overall study results and limits: The study reportedly detected spiked Jurkat TCR RNA from one cell among one million naive cells. Over 99% of effector molecules, but under 1% in naive cells, were held by clones with more than 20 RNA copies.

Comments on this clonotype: The antigen remains undetermined. The conserved phenylalanine or tryptophan normally closing the CDR3 is absent here, so this likely arose from a read error.

Previously described methods and listed TCR primers were used for bulk TCR libraries. One entry per CDR3 protein, called by TCRdb with MiXCR from the PCR reads. The sample shows 490,000 or so distinct CDR3 sequences, roughly 24% of them seen only once. This CDR3 region has 17 residues. V trimming: 3 bases; J trimming: 0 bases; junction bases outside the gene matches: 3. Germline V gene data show CDR1 as DFQATT and CDR2 as SNEGSKA (reference sequence). The sequencing input was naive CD8+ T cells from blood, with Jurkat cell RNA spiked in. Subset described: FACS-sorted CD8+CD4-CCR7+CD45RA+ naive T cells. The receptor was isolated from a human donor in good health. Some libraries in this study had Jurkat cell RNA spiked in. The chain couples TRBV20-1 to TRBJ2-3, with 16 nucleotides matching TRBD2. CDR3 residues: CSARGLAGGFSTDTQYL. CDR3 bases: TGCAGTGCTAGGGGACTAGCGGGAGGGTTTAGCACAGATACGCAGTATTTA.